The clone carrying this T cell receptor (beta chain) appeared a few times. Antigen unknown. The entry originates in a study of T cells after yellow fever vaccination. Overall study: SMART-Seq v4 Ultra Low Input served to prepare low-cell-number fractions. General study findings and limits: Though weaker, the secondary response peaked faster, on day 5 versus 15.

A single record per CDR3 protein comes from TCRdb applying MiXCR to the 5' RACE reads. The sample shows around 530,000 distinct CDR3 sequences, around 17% of them seen only once. CDR3 length: 17 residues. In germline, CDR1 is SGHDT, CDR2 YYEEEE. J lost 5 bases, V lost 1 base, and 11 bases had no gene match. The sequences come from PBMCs, collected more than 4 days after the first yellow fever vaccination. V is TRBV5-6 and J is TRBJ2-2; TRBD1 aligns across 7 bases. This receptor was obtained from a man younger than 30 who received the YFV17D yellow fever vaccine. The CDR3: CASSLRVTGKITGELFF. CDR3 coding DNA: TGTGCCAGCAGCTTGAGGGTGACAGGGAAGATTACCGGGGAGCTGTTTTTT.